Listed below are T cell receptor beta chains from one sample, sequenced in a study of shared clonotypes between healthy human individuals. Here immunoSEQ multiplex PCR was the method, and the copy in TCRdb shows in-frame clones only, minus some. Of more than 2 million clones detected, roughly 95% appear once; the ten largest clones hold around 0.13%. Material: naive CD4+ T cells sorted from blood. The origin of the receptors is a young man in good health. CDR3s include the opening cysteine and the closing phenylalanine or tryptophan. Fields, in order: CDR3 protein, CDR3 DNA, V gene, clone size, J gene, D gene. A D gene is named only where the DNA matches it firmly. Part of the rows lack a size; the others show once, few, many or a class for expanded clones.

CDR3: CASSTGTSTDTQYF
DNA: TGCGCCAGCAGCACGGGGACTAGCACAGATACGCAGTATTTT
V: TRBV5-1
size: -
J: TRBJ2-3
D: -

CDR3: CAWSGGPQKTNEKLFF
DNA: TGTGCCTGGAGTGGGGGTCCTCAAAAGACTAATGAAAAACTGTTTTTT
V: TRBV30
size: once
J: TRBJ1-4
D: -

CDR3: CASSLKAILSSTDTQYF
DNA: TGTGCCAGCAGCTTAAAAGCCATCTTGTCTAGCACAGATACGCAGTATTTT
V: TRBV7-2
size: -
J: TRBJ2-3
D: -

CDR3: CASSGRDKNIQYF
DNA: TGTGCCAGCAGTGGCCGCGACAAAAACATTCAGTACTTC
V: TRBV6-6
size: -
J: TRBJ2-4
D: -

CDR3: CASSLVAGGPGEQFF
DNA: TGCGCCAGCAGCTTGGTGGCGGGGGGGCCCGGTGAGCAGTTCTTC
V: TRBV5-1
size: once
J: TRBJ2-1
D: TRBD2

CDR3: CASSPSGTHKGPDTQYF
DNA: TGTGCCAGCAGTCCGTCCGGGACGCACAAGGGCCCAGATACGCAGTATTTT
V: TRBV27
size: -
J: TRBJ2-3
D: -

CDR3: CASSLRHLGDTQYF
DNA: TGTGCCAGCAGCTTAAGACACTTGGGGGATACGCAGTATTTT
V: TRBV7-2
size: -
J: TRBJ2-3
D: -

CDR3: CASSPIFNQGDTEAFF
DNA: TGTGCCAGCTCACCGATCTTTAACCAAGGGGACACTGAAGCTTTCTTT
V: TRBV18
size: once
J: TRBJ1-1
D: -

CDR3: CASSSVSGNGELFF
DNA: TGTGCCAGCAGCTCGGTCTCGGGGAACGGGGAGCTGTTTTTT
V: TRBV11-2
size: -
J: TRBJ2-2
D: -

CDR3: CASSLRRGQGADEQYF
DNA: TGTGCCAGCAGCTTAAGAAGGGGGCAGGGGGCGGACGAGCAGTACTTC
V: TRBV7-6
size: once
J: TRBJ2-7
D: TRBD1

CDR3: CATPGTSYNEQFF
DNA: TGTGCCACCCCCGGCACATCCTACAATGAGCAGTTCTTC
V: TRBV6-1
size: -
J: TRBJ2-1
D: -

CDR3: CSVEGQHSGNTIYF
DNA: TGCAGCGTTGAGGGACAGCACTCTGGAAACACCATATATTTT
V: TRBV29-1
size: -
J: TRBJ1-3
D: TRBD1

CDR3: CASSPKTGDNQPQHF
DNA: TGTGCCAGCTCTCCAAAGACAGGGGACAATCAGCCCCAGCATTTT
V: TRBV18
size: -
J: TRBJ1-5
D: TRBD1

CDR3: CASSPGVANEKLFF
DNA: TGTGCCAGCAGCCCAGGGGTGGCTAATGAAAAACTGTTTTTT
V: TRBV27
size: -
J: TRBJ1-4
D: -

CDR3: CASSLDPGYGYTF
DNA: TGTGCCAGCAGCTTGGACCCAGGCTATGGCTACACCTTC
V: TRBV5-3
size: -
J: TRBJ1-2
D: -

CDR3: CAISESIVGGGTDTQYF
DNA: TGTGCCATCAGTGAGTCGATCGTTGGCGGGGGGACAGATACGCAGTATTTT
V: TRBV10-3
size: once
J: TRBJ2-3
D: TRBD2

CDR3: CASRQGVSGNTIYF
DNA: TGTGCCAGCAGACAAGGAGTCTCTGGAAACACCATATATTTT
V: TRBV28
size: -
J: TRBJ1-3
D: -

CDR3: CAWSTGPLGYTF
DNA: TGTGCCTGGAGTACCGGGCCCTTAGGCTACACCTTC
V: TRBV30
size: -
J: TRBJ1-2
D: -

CDR3: CASSQDGAGSIYGYTF
DNA: TGTGCCAGCAGCCAAGACGGGGCAGGTTCTATCTATGGCTACACCTTC
V: TRBV4-2
size: -
J: TRBJ1-2
D: -

CDR3: CASSLSGDRDTEAFF
DNA: TGTGCCAGCAGTTTATCGGGAGACAGGGACACTGAAGCTTTCTTT
V: TRBV27
size: -
J: TRBJ1-1
D: TRBD1

CDR3: CASNPSGGTYEQYF
DNA: TGTGCCAGCAACCCTTCAGGGGGGACCTACGAGCAGTACTTC
V: TRBV9
size: -
J: TRBJ2-7
D: -

CDR3: CASSQTGFNYGYTF
DNA: TGTGCCAGCAGTCAGACAGGTTTTAACTATGGCTACACCTTC
V: TRBV6-5
size: -
J: TRBJ1-2
D: -

CDR3: CASSGSTDTQYF
DNA: TGTGCCAGCAGTGGCAGCACAGATACGCAGTATTTT
V: TRBV25-1
size: -
J: TRBJ2-3
D: -

CDR3: CAISETEGYGYTF
DNA: TGTGCCATCAGTGAAACGGAGGGCTATGGCTACACCTTC
V: TRBV10-3
size: -
J: TRBJ1-2
D: -

CDR3: CASRGHRGNLYEQYF
DNA: TGTGCCAGCAGGGGCCACAGGGGAAATCTGTACGAGCAGTACTTC
V: TRBV6-1
size: -
J: TRBJ2-7
D: TRBD1

CDR3: CATIQGCTDTQYF
DNA: TGCGCCACCATACAGGGTTGCACAGATACGCAGTATTTT
V: TRBV10-2
size: -
J: TRBJ2-3
D: -

CDR3: CASSLGPAGGETQYF
DNA: TGTGCCAGCAGCTTAGGTCCGGCAGGGGGAGAGACCCAGTACTTC
V: TRBV7-3
size: once
J: TRBJ2-5
D: TRBD1

CDR3: CASSQSTTGSYEQYF
DNA: TGCGCCAGCAGCCAATCAACTACAGGTTCCTACGAGCAGTACTTC
V: TRBV4-1
size: -
J: TRBJ2-7
D: -

CDR3: CASSHRSLADTEAFF
DNA: TGCGCCAGCAGCCATCGGTCTTTGGCGGACACTGAAGCTTTCTTT
V: TRBV4-1
size: -
J: TRBJ1-1
D: -

CDR3: CASGLIAGSTDTQYF
DNA: TGTGCCAGCGGGCTGATAGCGGGATCCACAGATACGCAGTATTTT
V: TRBV6-5
size: -
J: TRBJ2-3
D: TRBD2

CDR3: CATSRELQVLGGELFF
DNA: TGTGCCACCAGCAGAGAGTTACAGGTGTTAGGCGGGGAGCTGTTTTTT
V: TRBV15
size: -
J: TRBJ2-2
D: -

CDR3: CASSPPGVAGGQEQYF
DNA: TGTGCCAGCTCACCACCGGGCGTAGCGGGAGGTCAGGAGCAGTACTTC
V: TRBV18
size: -
J: TRBJ2-7
D: TRBD2